What follows describes a single T cell receptor beta chain. The data stem from a study of OX40 agonist ivuxolimab in advanced cancers. V lost 1 base and J lost 2; bases outside the gene matches: 2. CDR3 length equals 16 residues. Germline V gene sequence: CDR1 MGHRA, CDR2 YSYEKL. Method: immunoSEQ multiplex PCR; TCRdb's copy keeps in-frame clones and lacks some. This table holds tens of thousands of clones, more than 85% found once. This material consisted of CD4+ or CD8+ T cells sorted from blood, taken in a trial of the OX40 agonist ivuxolimab. The receptor's source is an adult with an advanced solid tumor such as melanoma, head and neck, liver or kidney cancer. The chain employs TRBV4-1 and TRBJ1-5; 10 nucleotides align to TRBD1. Here the CDR3 reads CASSQVGTGGNQPQHF. CDR3 nucleotides: TGCGCCAGCAGCCAAGTCGGGACAGGGGGCAATCAGCCCCAGCATTTT.